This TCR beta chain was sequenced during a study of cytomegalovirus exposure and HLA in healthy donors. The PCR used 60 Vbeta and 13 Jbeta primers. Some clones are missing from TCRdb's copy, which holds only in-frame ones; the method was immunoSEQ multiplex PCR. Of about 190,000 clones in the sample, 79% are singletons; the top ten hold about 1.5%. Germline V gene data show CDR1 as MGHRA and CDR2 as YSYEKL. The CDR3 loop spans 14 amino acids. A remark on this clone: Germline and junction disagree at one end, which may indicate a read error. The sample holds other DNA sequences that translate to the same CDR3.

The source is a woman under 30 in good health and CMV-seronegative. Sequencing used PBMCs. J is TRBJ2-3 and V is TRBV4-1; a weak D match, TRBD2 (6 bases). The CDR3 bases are TGCGCCAGCAGCCAAAGGCGGGGTGCAGATACACAGTATTTT. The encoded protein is CASSQRRGADTQYF.